This T cell receptor (beta chain) was retrieved from a study of shared clonotypes between healthy human individuals. Study background: Donors consisted of a couple of women and a few men between 18 and 49. Findings and caveats of the study: Depth was large, yet rarefaction showed that sorted-subset sequencing was incomplete. The sole specimen, blood, was sampled, and tissue repertoires likely differ.

The method was immunoSEQ multiplex PCR; TCRdb's version includes in-frame clones alone and lacks a portion of them. The table shows some 2,500,000 clones, with 93% occurring only once. In this sample, this clone turned up once. Its antigen is currently unknown. This CDR3 contains 13 residues. Trimming shortened V by 5 bases and J by 3 bases, and 9 bases separated the two germline ends. The V gene's germline CDR1 is SGHRS and CDR2 YFSETQ. What was sequenced was naive CD4+ T cells from PBMCs. As to subset: CD45RA+ positively selected. The TCR originated in a man younger than 35 in good health. Some clones in this sample may be carry-over from other donors' samples. The chain joins TRBV5-1 to TRBJ1-5, with D hard to call. The CDR3 bases are TGCGCCAGCAGGAAACAGATCAATCAGCCCCAGCATTTT. It yields the protein CASRKQINQPQHF.